The 13 T cell receptor beta chains reported below all come from one sample, sequenced in a study of blood T cell repertoires in COVID-19. Using immunoSEQ multiplex PCR, the repertoire was profiled, and TCRdb retains in-frame clones only, with some absent. This table has 20,000 or so clones, 87% appearing once. The material sequenced was peripheral blood. These receptors were collected from a human donor with active COVID-19. The donor label of this sample is uncertain.

This clone was observed once. V and J are TRBV18 and TRBJ2-3; 7 bases are a match to TRBD1. V trimming: 4 bases; J trimming: 6 bases; junction bases outside the gene matches: 4. The CDR3 has 13 residues. Germline V gene sequence: CDR1 KGHSH, CDR2 LQKENI. The CDR3 loop reads CASSREQGDTQYF. CDR3 bases: TGTGCCAGCTCACGCGAACAGGGGGATACGCAGTATTTT.

This rearrangement joins TRBV5-5 to TRBJ2-7, with 8 bases identical to TRBD1. V shed 0 bases, J shed 7 bases, and the junction held 9 bases outside the gene matches. CDR1 and CDR2 from the germline V gene are SGHKS and YYEKEE (reference sequence). This CDR3 region has 15 residues. This CDR3 is CASSLAGTGGREQYF. CDR3 coding DNA: TGTGCCAGCAGCTTGGCCGGGACAGGCGGTCGGGAGCAGTACTTC.

V and J are TRBV14 and TRBJ2-7; D is possibly TRBD2 (6 bases). Deletions cut 0 bases from V and 4 bases from J, with 13 bases between. In germline, CDR1 is SGHDN, CDR2 FVKESK. The CDR3 runs 15 residues. CDR3 region: CASSQERGFPYEQYF. In nucleotides, the CDR3 is TGTGCCAGCAGCCAAGAGCGGGGATTCCCTTACGAGCAGTACTTC. The whole variable domain, remainder taken from reference TRBV14 and TRBJ2-7, is EAGVTQFPSHSVIEKGQTVTLRCDPISGHDNLYWYRRVMGKEIKFLLHFVKESKQDESGMPNNRFLAERTGGTYSTLKVQPAELEDSGVYFCASSQERGFPYEQYFGPGTRLTVT.

The chain couples TRBV6-6 to TRBJ1-1; 7 nucleotides match TRBD1. V was pared by 7 bases and J by 14 bases, with 7 bases of the junction left unmatched. From germline, CDR1 is MNHNY and CDR2 SVGAGI (reference sequence). The length of the CDR3 is 10 residues. The CDR3 loop is CASKRGTAFF. The CDR3 DNA sequence: TGTGCCAGCAAAAGGGGGACAGCCTTCTTT.

Only a few counts were recorded for this clone. The V and J genes are TRBV5-4 and TRBJ2-5; 7 bases agree with TRBD1. Germline V lookup: CDR1 SGHNT, CDR2 YYREEE (reference sequence). This CDR3 region has 17 residues. Losses at the gene ends were 3 bases for V and 7 bases for J; bases not matched to a gene: 18. This CDR3 is CASSYRTGGSFFRTQYF. The CDR3 nucleotides read TGTGCCAGCAGCTATCGGACAGGTGGTTCTTTTTTCAGGACCCAGTACTTC.

As DNA, the CDR3 is TGTGCCAGCAGCGTTCAGTTGGTAATGAACACTGAAGCTTTCTTT. Translating it yields CASSVQLVMNTEAFF. This rearrangement joins TRBV11-1 to TRBJ1-1, with unresolved D. Trimming pared 5 bases from V and 0 bases from J, leaving 13 bases between. The CDR3 is made up of 15 amino acids. Germline V gene lookup returns CDR1 SGHAT and CDR2 FQDESV (reference sequence).

The chain carries TRBV6-2 or TRBV6-3 and TRBJ2-7; 8 positions agree with TRBD2. The CDR3 is 14 amino acids. Germline CDR1 reads MNHEY; CDR2 reads SVGEGT. V was pared by 1 base and J by 3 bases, with 2 bases of the junction left unmatched. DNA for the CDR3: TGTGCCAGCAGTTACTTTGCGGGGGGCTACGAGCAGTACTTC. Its translation is CASSYFAGGYEQYF.

This rearrangement joins TRBV15 to TRBJ1-1; 7 bases match TRBD1. Germline trimming cut 0 bases from V and 0 bases from J; bases unmatched to any gene: 4. The CDR3 length is 16 residues. CDR1 and CDR2 from the germline V gene are LNHNV and YYDKDF (reference sequence). CDR3 bases: TGTGCCACCAGCAGAGATTGGACAGGATTGAACACTGAAGCTTTCTTT. Protein sequence: CATSRDWTGLNTEAFF.

The CDR3 region has the DNA TGCGCCAGCAGCTTGGCCTCGGCACTAGTCTACGAGCAGTACTTC. As protein: CASSLASALVYEQYF. The J gene is TRBJ2-7, the V gene TRBV5-1; D might be TRBD2 (5 bases). This CDR3 region has 15 residues. Trimming cost V 0 bases and J 3 bases, with 13 bases left between them. Germline V gene sequence: CDR1 SGHRS, CDR2 YFSETQ.

The chain employs TRBV7-9 and TRBJ2-3, with D possibly being TRBD2 (6 bases). Germline CDR1 and CDR2: SEHNR and FQNEAQ (reference sequence). Trimming left V 2 bases short and J 2 bases short, with 11 bases between. The CDR3 contains 15 residues. CDR3 DNA sequence: TGTGCCAGCAGCTTATTGGGCGGGAACACAGATACGCAGTATTTT. This translates into CASSLLGGNTDTQYF.

The chain combines TRBV2 with TRBJ2-2; tentatively, D is TRBD1 (6 bases). The length of the CDR3 is 14 residues. V lost 6 bases and J 1 base, leaving 9 bases between the germline ends. Per the germline V gene, CDR1 is SNHLY and CDR2 is FYNNEI. The CDR3 DNA reads as TGTGCCAGCAGGAGGGGGATGAACACCGGGGAGCTGTTTTTT. Protein product: CASRRGMNTGELFF.

The chain uses TRBV5-1 and TRBJ2-1, with TRBD1 matching 7 bases. With V trimmed by 4 bases and J by 7 bases, 20 bases remained unmatched. The V gene's germline CDR1 is SGHRS and CDR2 YFSETQ. This CDR3 spans 18 amino acids. Here the CDR3 DNA reads TGCGCCAGCAGCCCTAACGCCCAGACAGGGAAGGGCCTGAATGAGCAGTTCTTC. It translates to CASSPNAQTGKGLNEQFF. The variable domain in full, with the rest retrieved from reference TRBV5-1 and TRBJ2-1, is KAGVTQTPRYLIKTRGQQVTLSCSPISGHRSVSWYQQTPGQGLQFLFEYFSETQRNKGNFPGRFSGRQFSNSRSEMNVSTLELGDSALYLCASSPNAQTGKGLNEQFFGPGTRLTVL.

The rearrangement uses TRBV19 and TRBJ1-2, with TRBD1 as a possible D gene (5 bases). Trimming removed 5 bases from V and 5 bases from J, with 12 bases in between. The CDR3 is 13 residues long. CDR1 is LNHDA, CDR2 SQIVND, per germline (reference sequence). CDR3 protein: CASSYRGEYGYTF. The DNA of the CDR3 is TGTGCCAGTAGTTATCGGGGGGAATATGGCTACACCTTC. Based on the CDR3 plus reference TRBV19 and TRBJ1-2, the full variable domain is DGGITQSPKYLFRKEGQNVTLSCEQNLNHDAMYWYRQDPGQGLRLIYYSQIVNDFQKGDIAEGYSVSREKKESFPLTVTSAQKNPTAFYLCASSYRGEYGYTFGSGTRLTVV.